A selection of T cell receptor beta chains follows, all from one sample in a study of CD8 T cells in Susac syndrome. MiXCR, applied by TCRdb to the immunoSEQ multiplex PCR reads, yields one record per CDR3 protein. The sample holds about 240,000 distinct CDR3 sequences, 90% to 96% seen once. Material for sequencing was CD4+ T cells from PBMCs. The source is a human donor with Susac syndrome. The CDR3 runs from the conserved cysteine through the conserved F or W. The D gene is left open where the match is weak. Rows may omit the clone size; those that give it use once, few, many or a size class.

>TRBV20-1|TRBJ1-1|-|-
TGCAGTGCCATCATGGACGGGGGTCGTGAAGCTTTCTTT
CSAIMDGGREAFF
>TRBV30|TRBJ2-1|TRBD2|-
TGTGCCTGGAGTTCAGGGGGACTAGCGGGAGCAGGTGAGCAGTTCTTC
CAWSSGGLAGAGEQFF
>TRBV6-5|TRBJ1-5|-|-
TGTGCCAGCAGTTCGAGCAGGGTTGCGCACCATCAGCCCCAGCATTTT
CASSSSRVAHHQPQHF
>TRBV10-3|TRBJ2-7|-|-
TGTGCCATCAGTGAAACGGGCGTCGGCTACGAGCAGTACTTC
CAISETGVGYEQYF
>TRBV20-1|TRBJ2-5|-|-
TGCAGTGCCTTTGAAGCCCCTGGAGAGACCCAGTACTTC
CSAFEAPGETQYF
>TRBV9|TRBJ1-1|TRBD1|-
TGTGCCAGCAGCGTAGCCCCAGGCGGGGGACAGGCGCGCTTT
CASSVAPGGGQARF
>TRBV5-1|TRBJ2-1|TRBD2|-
TGCGCCAGCAGCTTGGCGGTAGCGGGAGGCGATGAGCAGTTCTTC
CASSLAVAGGDEQFF
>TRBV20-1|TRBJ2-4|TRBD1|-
TGCAGTGCTTACTCAACCGAGGGACAGGGGGCGGCCAAAAACATTCAGTACTTC
CSAYSTEGQGAAKNIQYF
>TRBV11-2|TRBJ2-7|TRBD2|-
TGTGCCAGCAGACACACTAGCGGGAGGGGATACGAGCAGTACTTC
CASRHTSGRGYEQYF
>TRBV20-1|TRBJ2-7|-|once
TGCAGTGCTAGAGATGTAGGGGCCCTCTCCTACGAGCAGTACTTC
CSARDVGALSYEQYF
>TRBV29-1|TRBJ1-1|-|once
TGCAGCGTTTGCTTTAGGGACACTGAAGCTTTCTTT
CSVCFRDTEAFF
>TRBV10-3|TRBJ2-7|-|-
TGTGCCATCAGTCCGGACGGAGTTGGGTACGAGCAGTACTTC
CAISPDGVGYEQYF
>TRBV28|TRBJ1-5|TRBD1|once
TGTGCCAGCAGTCCAGGGGGAGGATCTCAGCCCCAGCATTTT
CASSPGGGSQPQHF
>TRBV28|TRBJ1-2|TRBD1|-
TGTGCCAGCAGTTTATTGGCAGGGGGCCACGGCTACACCTTC
CASSLLAGGHGYTF
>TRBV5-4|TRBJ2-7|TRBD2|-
TGTGCCAGCAGCCAGCGGGAGGGCCGGGAGCAGTACTTC
CASSQREGREQYF
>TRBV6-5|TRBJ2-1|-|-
TGTGCCAGCAGTTACAGGACGGTCGAATTCAATGAGCAGTTCTTC
CASSYRTVEFNEQFF
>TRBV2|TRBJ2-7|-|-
TGTGCTACCACCCGTAATATCGGCGAGCAGTACTTC
CATTRNIGEQYF
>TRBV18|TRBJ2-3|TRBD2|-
TGTGCCAGCTCCCCTATAGCGGGAGGGCCCGATACGCAGTATTTT
CASSPIAGGPDTQYF
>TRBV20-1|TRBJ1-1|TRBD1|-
TGCAGTGCTCCATCCAGGGGGTGGGGAAACACTGAAGCTTTCTTT
CSAPSRGWGNTEAFF
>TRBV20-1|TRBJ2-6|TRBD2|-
TGCAGTGCTAGAGATCTGGGCGGCTGGGGGGGCTCTGGGGCCAACGTCCTGACTTTC
CSARDLGGWGGSGANVLTF
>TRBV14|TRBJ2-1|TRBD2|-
TGTGCCAGCAGTCTCCGGACTAGCGGGCTAAGAGGGGATGAGAGGAATGAGCAGTTCTTC
CASSLRTSGLRGDERNEQFF
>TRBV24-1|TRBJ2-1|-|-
TGTGCCACCAGTGAACGGGGATACAATGAGCAGTTCTTC
CATSERGYNEQFF
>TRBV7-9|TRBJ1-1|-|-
TGTGCCAGCAGCCCATCAGGGGCTGGCACTGAAGCTTTCTTT
CASSPSGAGTEAFF
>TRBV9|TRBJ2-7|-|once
TGTGCCAGCAGCGTAATGGAGGGGGCAGGGGAGCAGTACTTC
CASSVMEGAGEQYF
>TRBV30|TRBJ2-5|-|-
TGTGCCTGGAGTGTAACACCGCCAGAGACCCAGTACTTC
CAWSVTPPETQYF
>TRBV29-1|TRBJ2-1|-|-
TGCAGCGTTGATAACAATGAGCAGTTCTTC
CSVDNNEQFF
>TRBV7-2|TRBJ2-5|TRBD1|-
TGTGCCAGCAGTTTCCCCGGGACAGGACGCGAGACCCAGTACTTC
CASSFPGTGRETQYF
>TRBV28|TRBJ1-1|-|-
TGTGCCAGCAGTTTGCGGGGTAGAAGGAACACTGAAGCTTTCTTT
CASSLRGRRNTEAFF
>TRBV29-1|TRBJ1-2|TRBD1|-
TGCAGCGTTGTCGAGGGGGCCGCCGCCTCCTATGGCTACACCTTC
CSVVEGAAASYGYTF
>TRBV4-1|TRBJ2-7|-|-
TGCGCCAGCAGCCAAGAGATGGGGGTGAGGGACAACTACGAGCAGTACTTC
CASSQEMGVRDNYEQYF
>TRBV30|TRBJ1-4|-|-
TGTGCCTGGAGTGGAGGCAGGGGTTCAACTAATGAAAAACTGTTTTTT
CAWSGGRGSTNEKLFF